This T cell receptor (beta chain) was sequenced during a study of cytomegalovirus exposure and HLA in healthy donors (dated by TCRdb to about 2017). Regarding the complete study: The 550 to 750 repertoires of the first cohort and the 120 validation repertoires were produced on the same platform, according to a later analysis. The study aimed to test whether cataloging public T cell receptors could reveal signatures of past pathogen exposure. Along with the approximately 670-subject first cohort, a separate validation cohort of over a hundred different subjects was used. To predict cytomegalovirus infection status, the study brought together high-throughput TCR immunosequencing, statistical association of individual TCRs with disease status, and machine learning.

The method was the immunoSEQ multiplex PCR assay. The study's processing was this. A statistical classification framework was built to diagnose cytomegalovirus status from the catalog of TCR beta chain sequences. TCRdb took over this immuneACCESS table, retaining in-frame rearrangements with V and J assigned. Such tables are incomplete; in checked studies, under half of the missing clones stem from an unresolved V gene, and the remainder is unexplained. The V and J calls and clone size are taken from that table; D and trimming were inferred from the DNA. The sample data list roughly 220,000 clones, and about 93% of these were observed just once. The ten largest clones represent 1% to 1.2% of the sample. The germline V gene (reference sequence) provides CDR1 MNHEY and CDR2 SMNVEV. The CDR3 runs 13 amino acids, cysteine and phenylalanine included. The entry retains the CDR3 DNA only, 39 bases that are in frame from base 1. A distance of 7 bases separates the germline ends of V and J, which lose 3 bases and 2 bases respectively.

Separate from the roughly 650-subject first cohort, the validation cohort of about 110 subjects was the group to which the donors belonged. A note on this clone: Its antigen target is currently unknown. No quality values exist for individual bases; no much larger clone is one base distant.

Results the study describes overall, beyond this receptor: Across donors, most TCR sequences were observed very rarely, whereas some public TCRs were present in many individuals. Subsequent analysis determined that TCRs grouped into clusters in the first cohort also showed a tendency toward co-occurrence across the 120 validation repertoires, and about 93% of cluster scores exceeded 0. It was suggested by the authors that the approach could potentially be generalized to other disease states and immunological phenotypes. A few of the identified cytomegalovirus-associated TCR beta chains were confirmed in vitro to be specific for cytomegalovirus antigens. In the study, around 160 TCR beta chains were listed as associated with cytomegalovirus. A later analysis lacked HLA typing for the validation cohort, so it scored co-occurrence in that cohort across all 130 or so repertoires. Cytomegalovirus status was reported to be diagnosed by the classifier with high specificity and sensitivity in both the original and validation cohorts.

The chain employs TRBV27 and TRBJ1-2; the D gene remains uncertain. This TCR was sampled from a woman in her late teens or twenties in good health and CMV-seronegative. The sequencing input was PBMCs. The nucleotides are TGTGCCAGCAGTTTGGGAGGGAACTATGGCTACACCTTC. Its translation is CASSLGGNYGYTF.